The present T cell receptor (beta chain) was sequenced within a study of high-grade serous ovarian cancer treatment subgroups. Findings and limits, study-wide: Only CDR3 was analyzed; CDR1 and CDR2 were not. Repertoire similarity ranged roughly 0.1 to 0.85 between tumors of one patient. These tumor repertoires lack spatial information from bulk sequencing.

Clones were read by immunoSEQ multiplex PCR, and TCRdb kept only the in-frame ones, dropping some. The table lists some 2,300 clones, roughly 80% of them singletons, with more than 7% in the top ten. Comments on this clone: Its antigen is currently unknown.

Tumor samples were obtained before definitive surgery or chemotherapy. Germline CDR1 reads LGHNA; CDR2 reads YNFKEQ. Trimming left V 0 bases short and J 7 bases short, with 10 bases between. The CDR3 length is 14 residues. The chain joins TRBV4-2 to TRBJ2-1, with a weak D call TRBD1 (6 bases). This sequence was found in a human donor with high-grade serous ovarian cancer. Source material: tumor tissue. CDR3 loop: CASSQEGGRNEQFF. CDR3 sequence (DNA): TGTGCCAGCAGCCAAGAAGGGGGAAGGAATGAGCAGTTCTTC.